This TCR beta chain came from a study of blood T cell repertoires in COVID-19 (dated by TCRdb to between 2020 and 2021). Study-level background: Collaborator samples came from the United States, Italy and Spain and covered acute and convalescent phases of COVID-19. The material from the prospective study consisted of cDNA or gDNA derived from T cells, B-cell-depleted T cells, or PBMCs. The dataset comprised deeply sampled blood TCRbeta repertoires from subjects exposed to, actively infected with, or recovered from COVID-19. The repertoires were made available in a free public database intended to serve as a resource for research on the immune response to SARS-CoV-2. Samples came from the ongoing ImmuneRACE study (first 160 participants) plus 1,254 subjects from 6 global collaborators. A de-identified subject ID, COVID-19 status, age in years and sex were almost always included in the sample metadata. Where HLA class I and class II types were available, the types were taken from metadata supplied by the sample provider, not from assay-based typing. Points the paper makes about the study in general: The quantity of clinical and demographic metadata differed by source and by participant and was supplied without curation.

The germline ends are 15 bases apart after V is trimmed by 3 bases and J by 0 bases. The CDR3 sequence holds 17 residues, the cysteine and phenylalanine included. Only the CDR3 portion is preserved as DNA: 51 bases, with reading frame beginning at the first base. The germline V gene supplies CDR1 SGHVS and CDR2 FNYEAQ. The immunoSEQ Assay, a bias-controlled multiplex PCR, was used to amplify TCRbeta CDR3 regions from genomic DNA. As for the authors' bioinformatics: The number of nucleated cells in each sample was estimated by amplification of reference gene primers within the assay. Sequence reads were collapsed and filtered to measure the absolute abundance of every unique TCRbeta CDR3 rearrangement. For each sample, productive Simpson clonality was calculated by taking the square root of Simpson's diversity index across productive rearrangements. This immuneACCESS table, as held by TCRdb, lists in-frame sequences with V and J called but not all clones. Of the missing ones, under half trace to an unresolved V gene in checked studies; the others have no known cause. V, J and clone size reflect that table, while D and trimming were determined from the DNA. Here the sample has about 400,000 clones; more than 85% occur a single time. The ten largest make up around 3% of the sample.

In the case of this clone: The clone's antigen remains unknown. Nothing much larger sits one base from this clone, and base qualities are not available.

Each collaborating institution followed its own protocols to collect whole blood in K2EDTA tubes. Collaborator samples were shipped for TCRbeta analysis as frozen whole blood, isolated PBMCs, or DNA extracted from either sample type. The sequencing input was peripheral blood. The clonotype comes from a human donor in a cohort sampled during active COVID-19. The V gene is TRBV7-6 and the J gene is TRBJ2-1; TRBD1 is possibly the D segment (6 matching bases). CDR3 protein: CASSLGAYVGSYNEQFF. In nucleotide form, the sequence is TGTGCCAGCAGCTTGGGGGCTTATGTCGGCTCCTACAATGAGCAGTTCTTC.